The 22 T cell receptor beta chains given below trace back to one sample, sequenced in a study of blood T cell repertoires in COVID-19. The repertoire was sequenced with immunoSEQ multiplex PCR; TCRdb's copy has only in-frame clones and lacks some. Among about 130,000 clones listed, roughly 72% were seen once. The sample consisted of peripheral blood. These receptors came from a human donor in a cohort sampled during active COVID-19.

The chain links TRBV27 to TRBJ1-2, with 10 nucleotides matching TRBD1. V gave up 5 bases and J gave up 4 bases; unmatched junction bases: 10. The CDR3 is made up of 16 amino acids. In germline, CDR1 is MNHEY, CDR2 SMNVEV (reference sequence). The CDR3 sequence is CASSNGTGASGYGYTF. In nucleotides, the CDR3 is TGTGCCAGCAGTAACGGGACAGGGGCGTCCGGCTATGGCTACACCTTC.

The chain uses TRBV5-4 and TRBJ2-2; D might be TRBD2 (5 bases). The germline V and J ends were trimmed by 0 bases and 6 bases, with 9 bases remaining between them. Germline lookup yields CDR1 SGHNT and CDR2 YYREEE (reference sequence). This CDR3 is built from 14 residues. Here the CDR3 DNA reads TGTGCCAGCAGCTTGGCCGGGATCCCCGGGGAGCTGTTTTTT. Protein: CASSLAGIPGELFF.

This clone has just a few counts. This chain's CDR3 is CSVEDFPASRNEQFF. The CDR3 nucleotides read TGCAGCGTTGAAGATTTCCCCGCTAGCAGAAATGAGCAGTTCTTC. J is TRBJ2-1 and V is TRBV29-1, with a possible D match to TRBD2 (5 bases). Germline V gives CDR1 SQVTM, CDR2 ANQGSEA. The CDR3 spans 15 residues. V lost 0 bases to trimming and J lost 7 bases, with 16 bases between them.

This chain connects TRBV2 to TRBJ1-6; D is unclear. The CDR3 has 14 residues. Germline CDR1 and CDR2: SNHLY and FYNNEI. V gave up 5 bases and J gave up 10 bases, with 15 bases separating them. Written as DNA, the CDR3 is TGTGCCAGCAGTCTCTGGCAGTCTAGGTCACCCCTCCACTTT. This translates into CASSLWQSRSPLHF.

V gene TRBV4-1 combines with J gene TRBJ1-1; 9 bases agree with TRBD1. This CDR3 comprises 16 residues. Germline CDR1 and CDR2: MGHRA and YSYEKL. V gave up 1 base and J gave up 5 bases; unmatched junction bases: 8. CDR3 nucleotide sequence: TGCGCCAGCAGCCAAGCACCGGGACAGGGTCTAACTGAAGCTTTCTTT. Translated, it gives CASSQAPGQGLTEAFF.

The rearrangement uses TRBV5-1 and TRBJ1-2; D uncertain. Germline V gene lookup returns CDR1 SGHRS and CDR2 YFSETQ. The CDR3 is 13 amino acids. V was pared by 0 bases and J by 4 bases, with 7 bases between. The CDR3 here is CASSLDSLYGYTF. As DNA, the CDR3 is TGCGCCAGCAGCTTGGACAGTCTCTATGGCTACACCTTC.

V and J are TRBV2 and TRBJ2-4; perhaps TRBD1 as D (6 bases). There are 14 residues in the CDR3. CDR1 is SNHLY, CDR2 FYNNEI, per germline. Trimming removed 1 base at V and 4 bases at J, with 8 bases between. CDR3 region: CASSEGTAKNIQYF. CDR3 DNA sequence: TGTGCCAGCAGTGAAGGGACAGCTAAAAACATTCAGTACTTC.

This clone was detected a few times. The gene calls are TRBV6-5 and TRBJ2-3; 8 bases agree with TRBD2. Trimming cost V 1 base and J 4 bases; bases outside gene matches: 7. This CDR3 region has 16 residues. Germline V gives CDR1 MNHEY, CDR2 SVGAGI. CDR3 sequence reads: CASSYYISRGADTQYF. DNA for the CDR3: TGTGCCAGCAGTTACTATATTTCGCGGGGGGCAGATACGCAGTATTTT.

V and J are TRBV5-4 and TRBJ1-1, with 9 positions matching TRBD1. The CDR3 totals 14 residues. V lost 3 bases and J lost 5; bases outside the gene matches: 5. In germline, CDR1 is SGHNT, CDR2 YYREEE (reference sequence). The CDR3: CASSSDRGKTEAFF. In DNA, the CDR3 is TGTGCCAGCAGCTCCGACAGGGGGAAAACTGAAGCTTTCTTT.

CDR3 in amino acids: CASSFHSNQPQHF. In nucleotides, the CDR3 is TGTGCCAGCAGCTTCCATAGCAATCAGCCCCAGCATTTT. This chain links TRBV5-6 with TRBJ1-5; D gene uncertain. Trimming cost V 2 bases and J 0 bases, with 3 bases left between them. The CDR3 covers 13 residues. Germline CDR1 and CDR2: SGHDT and YYEEEE.

This clone turned up a few times. The CDR3 nucleotides are TGTGCCAGCAGGCAGCAGGGGATTGCGTCGGATACGCAGTATTTT. Protein: CASRQQGIASDTQYF. This chain uses TRBV9 with TRBJ2-3, with D perhaps TRBD1 (6 bases). This CDR3 contains 15 residues. CDR1 and CDR2 (germline): SGDLS, YYNGEE. Trimming shortened V by 5 bases and J by 6 bases, and 19 bases separated the two germline ends.

V usage is TRBV4-2 and J usage is TRBJ2-3, with D perhaps matching TRBD2 (7 bases). V lost 0 bases and J lost 4, with 14 bases in between. CDR3 length equals 16 residues. The germline V gene encodes CDR1 LGHNA and CDR2 YNFKEQ. CDR3 nucleotide sequence: TGTGCCAGCAGCCAAGAAAGTAGGGGGGGTTCAGATACGCAGTATTTT. Its protein product is CASSQESRGGSDTQYF.

The chain couples TRBV7-3 to TRBJ2-1; 10 positions agree with TRBD1. V lost 0 bases, J lost 16 bases, and 12 bases stayed unmatched. The CDR3 loop spans 15 amino acids. Germline assignment: CDR1 SGHTA and CDR2 FQGTGA. As DNA, the CDR3 is TGTGCCAGCAGCTTAACTAATTCCGGGACAGGGGTAATCTTCTTC. Encoded protein: CASSLTNSGTGVIFF.

The genes are TRBV27 and TRBJ1-1; the match to TRBD1 covers 8 bases. The germline V gene has CDR1 MNHEY and CDR2 SMNVEV (reference sequence). The CDR3 is made up of 15 amino acids. The V and J ends lost 2 bases and 0 bases, in that order; junction bases with no gene match: 2. As DNA, the CDR3 is TGTGCCAGCAGTTTAGACAGGGGAATGAACACTGAAGCTTTCTTT. Translating gives CASSLDRGMNTEAFF.

This chain uses TRBV11-2 with TRBJ2-1; D may be TRBD1 (6 bases). CDR1 SGHAT and CDR2 FQNNGV come from the germline V gene. The CDR3 spans 13 residues. Trimming took 0 bases from V and 10 from J, leaving 10 bases between them. In DNA, the CDR3 is TGTGCCAGCAGCTTAGATCAGGGGATCGAGCAGTTCTTC. Encoded protein: CASSLDQGIEQFF.

The chain carries TRBV7-9 and TRBJ2-1; 7 positions match TRBD2. The CDR3 is 15 residues long. CDR1 is SEHNR, CDR2 FQNEAQ, per germline (reference sequence). Trimming removed 5 bases from V and 3 bases from J; junction bases left unmatched: 7. The CDR3 protein is CASSPRTRSYNEQFF. The CDR3 DNA reads as TGTGCCAGCAGCCCCCGGACTAGAAGCTACAATGAGCAGTTCTTC.

The chain links TRBV6-5 to TRBJ2-1, with 9 positions matching TRBD2. V gave up 6 bases and J gave up 8 bases; unmatched junction bases: 8. CDR1 MNHEY and CDR2 SVGAGI come from the germline V gene. The CDR3 is 14 amino acids. CDR3 coding DNA: TGTGCCAGCAGCCCGCGGGGGGGCCGGGATGAGCAGTTCTTC. Residues: CASSPRGGRDEQFF.

V gene TRBV18 combines with J gene TRBJ2-3, with 8 nucleotides matching TRBD2. The CDR3 has 15 amino acids. The V gene's germline CDR1 is KGHSH and CDR2 LQKENI. V trimming: 2 bases; J trimming: 4 bases; junction bases outside the gene matches: 5. CDR3 nucleotide sequence: TGTGCCAGCTCACCAAAGGTAGCGGGGTCAGATACGCAGTATTTT. Its translation: CASSPKVAGSDTQYF.

This clone was observed a single time. The chain uses TRBV29-1 and TRBJ2-6; no clear D gene. Germline values: CDR1 SQVTM, CDR2 ANQGSEA. CDR3 length: 13 amino acids. The CDR3 region is CSAQVSGANVLTF. The CDR3 DNA reads as TGCAGTGCTCAGGTCTCTGGGGCCAACGTCCTGACTTTC.

The V gene is TRBV7-9, the J gene TRBJ2-2; 13 nucleotides align to TRBD2. V was pared by 5 bases and J by 4 bases, with 7 bases of the junction left unmatched. The CDR3 runs 17 residues. Germline assignment: CDR1 SEHNR and CDR2 FQNEAQ (reference sequence). The CDR3 DNA reads as TGTGCCAGCAGCCCGACTAGCGGGGGGTGGAGCACCGGGGAGCTGTTTTTT. Translated, it gives CASSPTSGGWSTGELFF.

The chain has TRBV5-4 and TRBJ1-2; TRBD1 matches at 9 bases. CDR1 and CDR2 from the germline V gene are SGHNT and YYREEE (reference sequence). The CDR3 has 15 residues. V lost 4 bases to trimming and J lost 7 bases; unmatched junction nucleotides: 11. The CDR3 DNA reads TGTGCCAGCAGCCCGACCCGGGACAGGGAAGTTGGCTACACCTTC. It encodes CASSPTRDREVGYTF. Based on the CDR3 plus reference TRBV5-4 and TRBJ1-2, the full variable domain is ETGVTQSPTHLIKTRGQQVTLRCSSQSGHNTVSWYQQALGQGPQFIFQYYREEENGRGNFPPRFSGLQFPNYSSELNVNALELDDSALYLCASSPTRDREVGYTFGSGTRLTVV.

This clone showed up just a few times. J is TRBJ2-2 and V is TRBV19; no clear D. V was trimmed by 7 bases and J by 7 bases, leaving 16 bases between them. This CDR3 is built from 14 residues. The germline V gene encodes CDR1 LNHDA and CDR2 SQIVND (reference sequence). CDR3 sequence reads: CASTPNGPDGELFF. CDR3 DNA sequence: TGTGCCAGTACCCCGAATGGGCCGGACGGGGAGCTGTTTTTT.